The 19 T cell receptor beta chains presented below share a single source sample, sequenced in a study of control samples from healthy donors and cancer patients. Generated by immunoSEQ multiplex PCR, the TCRdb table keeps only in-frame clones and is missing some. Found here are about 110,000 clones, 90% of them singletons; the top ten hold 4% to 5.5%. The sequenced sample was blood. These receptors came from a human donor in good health. The donor label of this sample is uncertain.

The genes are TRBV5-1 and TRBJ2-5, with 8 nucleotides matching TRBD2. The V gene end was trimmed by 3 bases and the J gene end by 5 bases; junction bases not matched to a gene: 6. Germline CDR1 reads SGHRS; CDR2 reads YFSETQ. The CDR3 covers 14 residues. CDR3 DNA sequence: TGCGCCAGCAGCTCCGGGACTAGTGGGGAGACCCAGTACTTC. Its translation: CASSSGTSGETQYF.

The DNA for the CDR3 is TGTGCCAGTAGTATGAGAGGGAATAACTATGGCTACACCTTC. This gives the protein CASSMRGNNYGYTF. V is TRBV19 and J is TRBJ1-2; no definite D call. The V end was cut by 3 bases, the J end by 1 base, with 9 bases between. From germline, CDR1 is LNHDA and CDR2 SQIVND (reference sequence). This CDR3 contains 14 residues.

V gene TRBV5-1 combines with J gene TRBJ2-5, with 9 positions matching TRBD2. Per germline, CDR1 SGHRS and CDR2 YFSETQ. The V gene end was trimmed by 9 bases and the J gene end by 5 bases; junction bases not matched to a gene: 8. The CDR3 runs to 13 residues. This CDR3 is CATTAGGSETQYF. DNA for the CDR3: TGCGCCACCACAGCGGGGGGATCGGAGACCCAGTACTTC.

The chain couples TRBV5-6 to TRBJ2-7; 7 positions match TRBD1. Germline loops: CDR1 SGHDT, CDR2 YYEEEE. CDR3 length equals 15 residues. J gave up 7 bases and V 5 bases, and 15 bases lay outside the gene matches. CDR3 sequence (DNA): TGTGCCAGCAGTCCGGCCCCAGACAGGGCTGGGGAGCAGTACTTC. This codes for CASSPAPDRAGEQYF.

V is TRBV7-9 and J is TRBJ2-3; D assignment may be TRBD1 or TRBD2 (5 bases each). The length of the CDR3 is 17 residues. Trimming removed 1 base from V and 2 bases from J, with 16 bases in between. CDR1 and CDR2 (germline): SEHNR, FQNEAQ (reference sequence). CDR3 nucleotides: TGTGCCAGCAGCTTAGGAATGGGGGAGCCGTTCACAGATACGCAGTATTTT. Translated: CASSLGMGEPFTDTQYF.

The chain links TRBV10-3 to TRBJ1-1, with TRBD1 matching 10 bases. V trimming: 8 bases; J trimming: 4 bases; junction bases outside the gene matches: 7. CDR1 is ENHRY and CDR2 is SYGVKD in the germline V gene. The CDR3 sequence is 14 residues long. The CDR3 nucleotides are TGTGCCATCGACCTCGGGACAGGGGTCACTGAAGCTTTCTTT. This codes for CAIDLGTGVTEAFF.

The chain joins TRBV30 to TRBJ2-7; D not resolved. Germline lookup yields CDR1 GTSNPN and CDR2 SVGIG (reference sequence). The germline V and J ends were trimmed by 5 bases and 2 bases, with 10 bases remaining between them. This CDR3 region has 12 residues. The CDR3 spells CAWEGKTYEQYF. The CDR3, as DNA: TGTGCCTGGGAAGGTAAAACCTACGAGCAGTACTTC.

This sequence joins TRBV29-1 and TRBJ2-7; TRBD1 might be the D (5 bases). CDR3 length: 13 residues. Germline V gene lookup returns CDR1 SQVTM and CDR2 ANQGSEA. V was trimmed by 6 bases and J by 0 bases, leaving 12 bases between them. For the CDR3, the DNA is TGCAGCGTGCAGGGTATAGTCTCCTACGAGCAGTACTTC. This sequence encodes CSVQGIVSYEQYF.

This chain joins TRBV7-8 and TRBJ1-2; D not certain. With 5 bases removed from V and 2 bases from J, the gap between germline ends came to 12 bases. There are 14 residues in the CDR3. CDR1 and CDR2 from the germline V gene are SGHVS and FQNEAQ. In nucleotides, the CDR3 is TGTGCCAGCAGCGAGTACCAAAAGAACTATGGCTACACCTTC. Its translation: CASSEYQKNYGYTF.

The V gene is TRBV20-1, the J gene TRBJ2-1, with D perhaps being TRBD1 or TRBD2 (5 bases each). Germline lookup yields CDR1 DFQATT and CDR2 SNEGSKA (reference sequence). The CDR3 length is 11 residues. V shed 5 bases and J shed 10 bases, with 12 bases lying between them. CDR3 nucleotide sequence: TGCAGTGCTGGCCGGGACCACGAGCAGTTCTTC. Translating gives CSAGRDHEQFF.

The chain joins TRBV7-7 to TRBJ2-2; possible D gene TRBD1, 6 bases. The CDR3 has 14 amino acids. Germline V gene data show CDR1 as SSHAT and CDR2 as FNYEAQ (reference sequence). Deletions cut 4 bases from V and 0 bases from J, with 6 bases between. The chain's CDR3 is CASSWGPNTGELFF. DNA of the CDR3: TGTGCCAGCAGCTGGGGGCCGAACACCGGGGAGCTGTTTTTT.

The rearrangement uses TRBV19 and TRBJ1-5, with D possibly TRBD1 on 5 matching bases. V shed 5 bases and J shed 0 bases, with 11 bases lying between them. The germline V gene encodes CDR1 LNHDA and CDR2 SQIVND (reference sequence). This CDR3 has 15 amino acids. The CDR3 nucleotides read TGTGCCAGTAGTTGGGGGGGTGATAGCAATCAGCCCCAGCATTTT. Its translation is CASSWGGDSNQPQHF.

This clone was seen once. This chain joins TRBV19 and TRBJ1-3; tentatively, D is TRBD1 (5 bases). The CDR3 sequence is 16 residues long. Germline CDR1 is LNHDA and CDR2 is SQIVND (reference sequence). The germline V and J ends were trimmed by 5 bases and 0 bases, with 14 bases remaining between them. DNA for the CDR3: TGTGCCAGTAGTGGCCGGGGCCTTTCCTCTGGAAACACCATATATTTT. It translates to CASSGRGLSSGNTIYF.

The chain employs TRBV7-9 and TRBJ1-2, with D uncertain. The CDR3 loop spans 12 amino acids. Germline CDR1 and CDR2: SEHNR and FQNEAQ (reference sequence). V was clipped by 2 bases and J by 3 bases, with 4 bases between them. The CDR3 region is CASSLPDYGYTF. Written as DNA, the CDR3 is TGTGCCAGCAGCTTACCCGACTATGGCTACACCTTC.

The V call is TRBV19, the J call TRBJ1-3; D possibly corresponds to TRBD1 (5 bases). The CDR3 is made up of 14 amino acids. Germline V CDR1 and CDR2: LNHDA, SQIVND (reference sequence). Between the trimmed V and J ends, which lost 4 bases and 4 bases, there was a span of 11 bases. The CDR3 region is CASSTGSAGNTIYF. CDR3 DNA sequence: TGTGCCAGTAGTACAGGGTCGGCAGGAAACACCATATATTTT.

The V gene is TRBV12-3 or TRBV12-4, the J gene TRBJ1-6; D gene unclear. CDR3 length: 13 amino acids. The V end lost 2 bases, the J end lost 8 bases, and 7 bases lay between the germline ends. The CDR3 DNA sequence: TGTGCCAGCAGTTTACGGCGGGATTCACCCCTCCACTTT. It codes for CASSLRRDSPLHF.

The CDR3 DNA follows: TGTGCCAGCAGTAAAGGACAGGGGATCGCCTACAATGAGCAGTTCTTC. Translated: CASSKGQGIAYNEQFF. V is TRBV6-2 or TRBV6-3 and J is TRBJ2-1; TRBD1 matches at 9 bases. The CDR3 spans 16 residues. The V gene end was trimmed by 5 bases and the J gene end by 2 bases; junction bases not matched to a gene: 7. Germline V CDR1 and CDR2: MNHEY, SVGEGT.

This CDR3 is CASSVARDVKSWPNYGYTF. The CDR3 nucleotides read TGTGCCAGCAGCGTCGCTCGGGACGTAAAGTCATGGCCTAACTATGGCTACACCTTC. This chain connects TRBV5-7 to TRBJ1-2; tentative D call: TRBD1 (5 bases). TRBV5-7 is treated as an ORF (open reading frame) with a function not yet certain. V lost 4 bases to trimming and J lost 0 bases, with 25 bases between them. The CDR3 is made up of 19 amino acids.

The chain links TRBV5-1 to TRBJ1-1; 9 nucleotides match TRBD1. The V gene end was trimmed by 2 bases and the J gene end by 0 bases; junction bases not matched to a gene: 5. Per the germline V gene, CDR1 is SGHRS and CDR2 is YFSETQ. This CDR3 region has 16 residues. In DNA form, the CDR3 reads TGCGCCAGCAGCTTCGGACAGGGGTATATGAACACTGAAGCTTTCTTT. Its translation is CASSFGQGYMNTEAFF.